The 26 T cell receptor beta chains below were found in one sample sequenced in a study of cytomegalovirus exposure and HLA in healthy donors. PCR amplification relied on 60 Vbeta primers (plus 13 Jbeta primers). Produced via immunoSEQ multiplex PCR; TCRdb's table is partial and in-frame only. Of around 150,000 clones in the sample, approximately 79% were seen once. Input material: PBMCs. These TCRs come from a man in his forties or fifties in good health and CMV-seropositive.

The gene calls are TRBV7-3 and TRBJ2-3; 7 bases fit TRBD1. This CDR3 has 17 residues. The germline V gene has CDR1 SGHTA and CDR2 FQGTGA. V dropped 2 bases and J dropped 1; count of bases not matched to a gene: 9. The CDR3 nucleotides read TGTGCCAGCAGCTTAGACCGGACAGGAAGATGCACAGATACGCAGTATTTT. It codes for CASSLDRTGRCTDTQYF.

The chain couples TRBV9 to TRBJ2-5, with TRBD1 identical over 7 bases. CDR3 size: 15 residues. V lost 0 bases to trimming and J lost 5 bases; unmatched junction nucleotides: 7. The V gene's germline CDR1 is SGDLS and CDR2 YYNGEE. For the CDR3, the DNA is TGTGCCAGCAGCGTAGCCCAGGGGGTAGGGGAGACCCAGTACTTC. It codes for CASSVAQGVGETQYF.

This clone turned up a few times. This chain connects TRBV9 to TRBJ1-5; 7 bases agree with TRBD1. CDR3 length: 15 amino acids. The ends lost 4 bases at V and 6 bases at J; junction bases unmatched: 10. Looked up from germline, CDR1 is SGDLS and CDR2 is YYNGEE. This CDR3 reads CASSPSGQEVQPQHF. In nucleotides, the CDR3 is TGTGCCAGCAGCCCCAGTGGACAGGAAGTTCAGCCCCAGCATTTT.

This sequence joins TRBV29-1 and TRBJ2-5; TRBD1 aligns across 11 bases. Germline V CDR1 and CDR2: SQVTM, ANQGSEA. This CDR3 spans 14 amino acids. V lost 7 bases and J lost 5; bases outside the gene matches: 9. The chain's CDR3 is CSGKRDRGMETQYF. CDR3 nucleotides: TGCAGCGGTAAACGGGACAGGGGGATGGAGACCCAGTACTTC.

This sequence joins TRBV7-2 and TRBJ2-7; 12 positions match TRBD2. The trim removed 5 bases at V and 4 bases at J, leaving 6 bases unmatched. From germline, CDR1 is SGHTA and CDR2 FQGNSA. The CDR3 runs to 15 residues. The CDR3 protein is CASSISGTSGYEQYF. Written as DNA, the CDR3 is TGTGCCAGCAGCATATCCGGGACTAGCGGGTACGAGCAGTACTTC. Full variable domain (rest looked up from reference TRBV7-2 and TRBJ2-7): GAGVSQSPSNKVTEKGKDVELRCDPISGHTALYWYRQSLGQGLEFLIYFQGNSAPDKSGLPSDRFSAERTGGSVSTLTIQRTQQEDSAVYLCASSISGTSGYEQYFGPGTRLTVT.

The V call is TRBV5-5, the J call TRBJ2-7; 11 bases are a match to TRBD1. Trimming removed 5 bases from V and 5 bases from J; junction bases left unmatched: 9. The germline CDR1 and CDR2 sequences are SGHKS and YYEKEE (reference sequence). The CDR3 has 15 amino acids. CDR3 coding DNA: TGTGCCAGCAGTTATCCGGGACAGGGGGTCCACGAGCAGTACTTC. Translating it yields CASSYPGQGVHEQYF.

In this sample, this clone turned up once. A junction end diverges from the germline sequence, so it may reflect a read error. The rearrangement links TRBV7-9 to TRBJ1-2; a weak D match, TRBD1 (5 bases). CDR1 is SEHNR and CDR2 is FQNEAQ in the germline V gene (reference sequence). The CDR3 has 13 amino acids. For the CDR3, the DNA is TGTTCCAGCAGCTTACTGGAAAGGGACTCCTGCACCTTC. Translation gives CSSSLLERDSCTF.

The chain uses TRBV19 and TRBJ2-3, with TRBD2 identical over 9 bases. Germline CDR1 and CDR2: LNHDA and SQIVND (reference sequence). The CDR3 sequence is 14 residues long. Trimming at V came to 6 bases and at J to 1 base, leaving 2 bases not matched to a gene. For the CDR3, the DNA is TGTGCCAGTAGCCAGCGGGGGGGCACAGATACGCAGTATTTT. Residues: CASSQRGGTDTQYF. The full variable domain, its missing parts supplied by reference TRBV19 and TRBJ2-3, is DGGITQSPKYLFRKEGQNVTLSCEQNLNHDAMYWYRQDPGQGLRLIYYSQIVNDFQKGDIAEGYSVSREKKESFPLTVTSAQKNPTAFYLCASSQRGGTDTQYFGPGTRLTVL.

J is TRBJ2-1 and V is TRBV2, with TRBD1 identical over 7 bases. Per germline, CDR1 SNHLY and CDR2 FYNNEI. This CDR3 spans 15 amino acids. Germline trimming cut 3 bases from V and 3 bases from J; bases unmatched to any gene: 5. Written as DNA, the CDR3 is TGTGCCAGCAGTGATAATACAGGGGTCTACAATGAGCAGTTCTTC. It yields the protein CASSDNTGVYNEQFF.

The V and J genes are TRBV5-1 and TRBJ2-1; 16 nucleotides line up with TRBD2. Trimming removed 4 bases from V and 4 bases from J; junction bases left unmatched: 5. The CDR3 is made up of 17 amino acids. The germline V gene encodes CDR1 SGHRS and CDR2 YFSETQ. The CDR3 region has the DNA TGCGCCAGCAGCCCGGGACTAGCGGGGGGGGTTTACAATGAGCAGTTCTTC. Its translation is CASSPGLAGGVYNEQFF.

This chain links TRBV27 with TRBJ1-1; 8 bases are a match to TRBD1. Trimming removed 4 bases from V and 0 bases from J; junction bases left unmatched: 7. The CDR3 has 16 amino acids. Germline CDR1 reads MNHEY; CDR2 reads SMNVEV (reference sequence). The CDR3 bases are TGTGCCAGCAGTTCAGGGACAGGACCAATGAACACTGAAGCTTTCTTT. Its translation: CASSSGTGPMNTEAFF.

This clone has a single count. The V call is TRBV9, the J call TRBJ1-1; the match to TRBD1 covers 8 bases. Germline V CDR1 and CDR2: SGDLS, YYNGEE. The length of the CDR3 is 17 residues. The trim removed 0 bases at V and 0 bases at J, leaving 7 bases unmatched. In DNA, the CDR3 is TGTGCCAGCAGCGTAGTTGGGCAGGGGGCCATGAACACTGAAGCTTTCTTT. It yields the protein CASSVVGQGAMNTEAFF.

This clone showed up many times. This chain connects TRBV6-6 to TRBJ1-1, with D unresolved. This CDR3 has 14 residues. Germline-derived CDR1 and CDR2 are MNHNY and SVGAGI (reference sequence). Trimming removed 4 bases from V and 1 base from J, with 10 bases in between. The CDR3 sequence is CASSSTERNTEAFF. The DNA of the CDR3 is TGTGCCAGCAGTTCAACAGAACGGAACACTGAAGCTTTCTTT.

The table lists this clone with a few counts. Within the sample, other DNA sequences also encode this same CDR3. CDR3 DNA: TGTGCCATCAGGGCGGATGGTACTGGAAACACCATATATTTT. This translates into CAIRADGTGNTIYF. The V and J genes are TRBV10-3 and TRBJ1-3; D is ambiguous. Looked up from germline, CDR1 is ENHRY and CDR2 is SYGVKD. The CDR3 contains 14 residues. Trimming removed 6 bases at V and 2 bases at J, with 11 bases between.

This clone has only a few counts. The chain joins TRBV7-9 to TRBJ2-1, with 10 bases identical to TRBD2. Per the germline V gene, CDR1 is SEHNR and CDR2 is FQNEAQ (reference sequence). The CDR3 length is 15 residues. V lost 5 bases, J lost 1 base, and 2 bases stayed unmatched. CDR3 sequence: CASSGSGGSYNEQFF. CDR3 nucleotides: TGTGCCAGCAGCGGTAGCGGGGGGTCCTACAATGAGCAGTTCTTC.

This clone was counted a few times. The chain is built from TRBV27 and TRBJ1-4, with TRBD1 matching 9 bases. With V trimmed by 5 bases and J by 8 bases, 6 bases remained unmatched. The V gene's germline CDR1 is MNHEY and CDR2 SMNVEV (reference sequence). CDR3 length: 14 amino acids. The CDR3 DNA reads as TGTGCCAGCAGTCGGGACAGGGAGGAAGAAAAACTGTTTTTT. Translating gives CASSRDREEEKLFF.

This clone was seen just once. The chain combines TRBV9 with TRBJ1-2, with TRBD1 as a possible D gene (5 bases). The germline CDR1 and CDR2 sequences are SGDLS and YYNGEE. The CDR3 has 15 amino acids. The V end was cut by 2 bases, the J end by 8 bases, with 19 bases between. CDR3 in amino acids: CASSVTVGGDPGYTF. CDR3 DNA sequence: TGTGCCAGCAGCGTCACAGTCGGGGGGGATCCAGGCTACACCTTC.

The chain carries TRBV6-1 and TRBJ2-7, with D perhaps matching TRBD2 (6 bases). This CDR3 is 16 amino acids long. V lost 2 bases and J lost 1, with 15 bases in between. CDR1 is MNHNS and CDR2 is SASEGT in the germline V gene. CDR3 sequence reads: CASSERDGGTSYEQYF. In DNA, the CDR3 is TGTGCCAGCAGTGAAAGGGACGGAGGGACGTCCTACGAGCAGTACTTC.

The chain joins TRBV2 to TRBJ1-5, with D perhaps matching TRBD1 (5 bases). This CDR3 region has 13 residues. Germline V gene lookup returns CDR1 SNHLY and CDR2 FYNNEI. V dropped 4 bases and J dropped 3 bases, with 7 bases sitting between them. The CDR3 spells CASSGQNNQPQHF. The CDR3 nucleotides read TGTGCCAGCAGTGGACAGAACAATCAGCCCCAGCATTTT.

This clone counts as medium-sized. This chain's CDR3 is CAWSWPRGKLFF. Written as DNA, the CDR3 is TGTGCCTGGAGTTGGCCGAGGGGGAAACTGTTTTTT. The chain joins TRBV30 to TRBJ1-4; TRBD1 is a possible D gene (6 bases). V shed 2 bases and J shed 11 bases, with 12 bases lying between them. The V gene's germline CDR1 is GTSNPN and CDR2 SVGIG (reference sequence). This CDR3 has 12 amino acids.

This clone was detected only a few times. The rearrangement uses TRBV4-1 and TRBJ2-5; no firm D call. The CDR3 is 16 amino acids. V shed 0 bases and J shed 5 bases, with 16 bases lying between them. Germline lookup yields CDR1 MGHRA and CDR2 YSYEKL. The CDR3 region is CASSQDTIASRETQYF. The DNA of the CDR3 is TGCGCCAGCAGCCAAGATACCATCGCATCTCGGGAGACCCAGTACTTC.

The chain recombines TRBV11-2 with TRBJ2-5; 7 bases line up with TRBD1. Germline lookup yields CDR1 SGHAT and CDR2 FQNNGV. With V trimmed by 6 bases and J by 5 bases, 9 bases remained unmatched. The CDR3 is 14 residues long. The CDR3 nucleotides read TGTGCCAGCAGTTCATTGACAGGGATGGAGACCCAGTACTTC. This codes for CASSSLTGMETQYF.

This clone came up many times. This chain uses TRBV21-1 with TRBJ2-7; the table calls TRBD2, which could not be checked here. TRBV21-1 counts as a pseudogene. The CDR3 covers 14 residues. DNA of the CDR3: TGTGCCAGCAGCAGTAGACTCTACTTGGACGAGCAGTACTTC. Translating gives CASSSRLYLDEQYF.

Notes on this clone: Relative to the germline gene, one junction end is altered; a read error may explain this. The chain joins TRBV30 to TRBJ2-7; D perhaps matches TRBD1 (7 bases). There are 12 residues in the CDR3. The germline V gene encodes CDR1 GTSNPN and CDR2 SVGIG (reference sequence). The CDR3 sequence is CARRGLGYEQYF. The CDR3 nucleotides are TGTGCCCGGAGGGGGCTGGGCTACGAGCAGTACTTC.

V usage is TRBV9 and J usage is TRBJ2-5; 8 positions agree with TRBD2. J was trimmed by 1 base and V by 3 bases; bases with no gene match: 2. Germline V gene lookup returns CDR1 SGDLS and CDR2 YYNGEE. The CDR3 totals 14 residues. The CDR3 DNA reads TGTGCCAGCAGCGGGCGGGGGGCCCAAGAGACCCAGTACTTC. Residues: CASSGRGAQETQYF. The full variable domain, in which reference TRBV9 and TRBJ2-5 provide the parts outside the CDR3, is DSGVTQTPKHLITATGQRVTLRCSPRSGDLSVYWYQQSLDQGLQFLIQYYNGEERAKGNILERFSAQQFPDLHSELNLSSLELGDSALYFCASSGRGAQETQYFGPGTRLLVL.

This clone turned up a few times. This chain links TRBV25-1 with TRBJ2-7, with 13 bases aligning to TRBD2. V was clipped by 3 bases and J by 2 bases; unmatched bases: 10. This CDR3 spans 18 amino acids. CDR1 and CDR2 from the germline V gene are MGHDK and SYGVNS. DNA for the CDR3: TGTGCCAGCAGTGATACTTTACCGGGACTAGCGGGGACCTACGAGCAGTACTTC. Its protein is CASSDTLPGLAGTYEQYF.